The entry below gives a single TCR beta chain sequence along with its context. The specificity of this receptor is unknown. It has no much larger one-base neighbor in the sample; base qualities were not kept. The entry originates in a study of radiotherapy plus CTLA-4 blockade in lung cancer (dated by TCRdb to the late 2010s). About the study as a whole: Among enrolled patients, about 19% had an objective response and 30% to 35% reached disease control.

The study tested focal radiation therapy combined with CTLA-4 blockade (ipilimumab) in patients with chemo-refractory metastatic non-small-cell lung cancer. Library method: the immunoSEQ multiplex PCR assay. TCRdb provides this immuneACCESS table in a form limited to in-frame rearrangements. Some clones are lacking; in checked studies, under half of them reflect an unresolved V gene, and why the rest are absent is not known. For this sample the table gives 85,000 to 100,000 clones, of which around 72% were detected only once. Of the sample, over 13% is held by the ten largest clones. Results the study describes overall, beyond this receptor: After treatment with radiotherapy and ipilimumab, TCR clones that came from tumors expanded in the peripheral blood. Increased serum interferon-beta after radiation, together with early dynamic changes in blood T cell clones, were reported to be the strongest predictors of response.

The germline V gene encodes CDR1 KGHSH and CDR2 LQKENI. V was cut back by 1 base and J by 4 bases, leaving a gap of 4 bases between them. The CDR3 numbers 12 residues from cysteine through phenylalanine. Left in the record is the CDR3 DNA by itself, 36 bases read in frame from the first base. The receptor comes from a human donor with non-small cell lung cancer that progressed on radiotherapy plus ipilimumab. Sequencing was performed on peripheral blood, taken from a patient treated with radiotherapy plus ipilimumab. The chain joins TRBV18 to TRBJ2-5; the D gene cannot be resolved reliably. The CDR3 region has the sequence CASSPRPETQYF. In nucleotide form, the sequence is TGTGCCAGCTCACCACGGCCAGAGACCCAGTACTTC.